This T cell receptor beta chain was found in a study of T cell responses to AZD1222 COVID-19 vaccine. This clone has a single count. Antigen unknown. Sequencing used immunoSEQ multiplex PCR; TCRdb keeps in-frame clones, though not all of them. The data contain some 120,000 clones, about 88% of them singletons. The germline CDR1 and CDR2 sequences are MNHEY and SVGAGI. The CDR3 is 15 residues long. Trimming took 3 bases from V and 6 from J; bases not matched to a gene: 7. The study's findings and limits: In the spike-specific TCR repertoire, nearly half reportedly target unmutated variant regions.

This TCR came from an adult in good health. The sequencing used peripheral blood, collected on day 0 of AZD1222 vaccination. This rearrangement joins TRBV6-5 to TRBJ2-7; 11 nucleotides align to TRBD1. CDR3 nucleotide sequence: TGTGCCAGCAGTTATTGGGCCGGGACAGGGGGCGAGCAGTACTTC. Residues: CASSYWAGTGGEQYF.